A selection of T cell receptor beta chains follows, all from one sample in a study of CD8 T cells in ankylosing spondylitis. TCRdb re-called the 5' RACE reads through MiXCR, storing one row per CDR3 protein. The table lists hundreds of thousands of distinct CDR3 sequences, around 21% of them singletons. The sequencing input was blood, either unsorted or a sorted T cell fraction (not recorded which). Receptor source: a female donor with ankylosing spondylitis or in good health (not recorded which). Both conserved end residues are part of each CDR3. D genes are given only for firm matches. Only some rows state a clone size, as once, few, many or a class for expanded clones.

v_gene,abundance,d_gene,j_gene,CDR3nt,CDR3aa
TRBV20-1,few,.,TRBJ1-1,TGCAGTGCTAGAGAGCCCCTCCGGGGAGCTTTCTTT,CSAREPLRGAFF
TRBV4-3,.,.,TRBJ2-5,TGCGCCAGCAGCCAAGTTGTATACCAAGAGACCCAGTACTTC,CASSQVVYQETQYF
TRBV6-5,few,TRBD2,TRBJ2-7,TGTGCCAGCAGTTACCCTCAGGTGGGCGGGAGAAAGTACGAGCAGTACTTC,CASSYPQVGGRKYEQYF
TRBV18,few,.,TRBJ1-2,TGTGCCAGCTCACCCGGGACTTCCAGTTCCTATGGCTACACCTTC,CASSPGTSSSYGYTF
TRBV20-1,.,TRBD1,TRBJ1-1,TGCAGTGCTAGAGATGGTGACAGGGCGCTCACTGAAGCTTTCTTT,CSARDGDRALTEAFF
TRBV12-3/TRBV12-4,few,.,TRBJ2-1,TGTGCCAGCAGCCGTAGCGGTTTAAGGGGCAATGAGCAGTTCTTC,CASSRSGLRGNEQFF
TRBV12-3/TRBV12-4,.,.,TRBJ2-1,TGTGCCAGCAGTTTAGCTGGAAAGTACAATGAGCAGTTCTTC,CASSLAGKYNEQFF
TRBV29-1,few,.,TRBJ1-3,TGCAGCGTTTCCCCGAACAGGGATGGAAACACCATATATTTT,CSVSPNRDGNTIYF
TRBV20-1,few,.,TRBJ1-2,TGCAGTGCTAGGGAGGGGGTGGACGGCTACACCTTC,CSAREGVDGYTF
TRBV4-3,.,.,TRBJ2-4,TGCGCCAGCAGCCTTATAGGAGGGGGAAACATTCAGTACTTC,CASSLIGGGNIQYF
TRBV28,few,.,TRBJ1-1,TGTGCCAGCAGGTCCCAAGGGGAGGCTTTCTTT,CASRSQGEAFF
TRBV7-8,.,.,TRBJ1-2,TGTGCCAGCAGCCACTCTGGGGAGGGTCGTCTTGGCTACACCTTC,CASSHSGEGRLGYTF
TRBV19,few,.,TRBJ2-5,TGTGCCAGTAGTAAAGGCCCTGGGAAGACCCAGTACTTC,CASSKGPGKTQYF
TRBV12-3/TRBV12-4,many,.,TRBJ2-3,TGTGCCAGCAGTTTAGTAACTAGCACAGATACGCAGTATTTT,CASSLVTSTDTQYF
TRBV7-2,.,.,TRBJ2-3,TGTGCCAGCAGCTCCAAGAGGGACGGGGGAAGTGATACGCAGTATTTT,CASSSKRDGGSDTQYF
TRBV7-2,many,.,TRBJ2-7,TGTGCCAGCAGCTTAGGGAAAGGGGCTTACGAGCAGTACTTC,CASSLGKGAYEQYF
TRBV9,.,.,TRBJ2-1,TGTGCCAGCAGCATTAGCGGAAATTCCTACAATGAGCAGTTCTTC,CASSISGNSYNEQFF
TRBV2,.,.,TRBJ2-7,TGTGCCAGCAGTGAGGAAAACACCGAGTCCTACGAGCAGTACTTC,CASSEENTESYEQYF
TRBV2,.,.,TRBJ2-7,TGTGCCGGCAGCAGGTTTACCTACGAGCAGTACTTC,CAGSRFTYEQYF
TRBV20-1,.,TRBD2,TRBJ2-5,TGCGCTGGGAGGGGCCACCAAGAGACCCAGTACTTC,CAGRGHQETQYF
TRBV5-6,.,TRBD1,TRBJ2-1,TGTGCCAGCAGCCACCTCGTACGGGACAGGGGGCAAAATGAGCAGTTCTTC,CASSHLVRDRGQNEQFF
TRBV2,few,.,TRBJ1-1,TGTGCCAGCACACAGGGATTCGGTGAAGCTTTCTTT,CASTQGFGEAFF
TRBV24-1,few,.,TRBJ1-1,TGTGCCACCAGTGGCCCAGGCGGGAGGACGGCTTTCTTT,CATSGPGGRTAFF
TRBV29-1,many,TRBD1,TRBJ2-7,TGCAGCTCCCGCACGGGACAGGCTCCCTACGAGCAGTACTTC,CSSRTGQAPYEQYF
TRBV4-1,.,.,TRBJ2-1,TGCGCCAGCAGCCGTGGGGACTTAGAGGACCACAATGAGCAGTTCTTC,CASSRGDLEDHNEQFF
TRBV20-1,many,TRBD2,TRBJ2-5,TGCAGTGCTAGCGGACTAGTAGAGACCCAGTACTTC,CSASGLVETQYF
TRBV7-2,few,.,TRBJ2-6,TGTGCCAGCAGCCCACTTACACCTTCTGGGGCCAACGTCCTGACTTTC,CASSPLTPSGANVLTF
TRBV6-2/TRBV6-3,.,TRBD1,TRBJ2-5,TGTGCCAGCAGTCGGGACAGGCTGGAGACCCAGTACTTC,CASSRDRLETQYF
TRBV20-1,.,.,TRBJ2-1,TGCAGTGCTAGACCATCTAGTACAGGATACAATGAGCAGTTCTTC,CSARPSSTGYNEQFF
TRBV3-1,.,TRBD2,TRBJ2-2,TGTGCCAGCAGCAGGACTAGCGGGACTAGTCGAGGCGGGGAGCTGTTTTTT,CASSRTSGTSRGGELFF
TRBV15,few,.,TRBJ1-1,TGTGCCACCAGCAGGGAGGGGACTGAAGCTTTCTTT,CATSREGTEAFF
TRBV20-1,few,.,TRBJ2-7,TGCAGTGCTAGAATTTGGAGGCCTTCTTCCTACGAGCAGTACTTC,CSARIWRPSSYEQYF
TRBV6-1,.,.,TRBJ2-1,TGTGCCAGCAGCGTGAGCGTGGGATCCTACAATGAGCAGTTCTTC,CASSVSVGSYNEQFF
TRBV7-2,few,.,TRBJ1-2,TGTGCCAGCAGCTTTGCATATGGCTACACCTTC,CASSFAYGYTF
TRBV25-1,.,.,TRBJ2-1,TGTGCCAGCAGTCTTTTAAGAGATGAGCAGTTCTTC,CASSLLRDEQFF
TRBV5-5,once,TRBD2,TRBJ2-7,TGTGCCAGCAGCCATCTAGCGGAGCGCCGGGGCTCCTACGAGCAGTACTTC,CASSHLAERRGSYEQYF
TRBV7-2,.,TRBD1,TRBJ2-5,TGTGCCAGCAGCCCCTCGGACAGGAGACAAGAGACCCAGTACTTC,CASSPSDRRQETQYF
TRBV20-1,.,.,TRBJ2-3,TGCAGTGCTCATGGACCCTCGGCGCCGTATTTT,CSAHGPSAPYF
TRBV20-1,few,.,TRBJ2-7,TGCAGTGCTCCTGTTCCGAGGGAGCAGTACTTC,CSAPVPREQYF
TRBV6-6,once,TRBD1,TRBJ1-2,TGTGCCAGCAGTTACCCCCTCGACAGGGCTACCTATGGCTACACCTTC,CASSYPLDRATYGYTF
TRBV6-5,.,.,TRBJ1-1,TGTGCCAGCAGTTACAGACAGGCGAACACTGAAGCTTTCTTT,CASSYRQANTEAFF
TRBV29-1,few,.,TRBJ2-1,TGCAGCGCTCGATTTGCAAGCAATGAGCAGTTCTTC,CSARFASNEQFF
TRBV9,few,.,TRBJ1-6,TGTGCCAGCAGCGTAGCCCCTGGGGGGGAGCTTAATTCACCCCTCCACTTT,CASSVAPGGELNSPLHF
TRBV20-1,many,TRBD2,TRBJ2-1,TGCAGTGCCGGGGGGTTATCGGATGAGCAGTTCTTC,CSAGGLSDEQFF